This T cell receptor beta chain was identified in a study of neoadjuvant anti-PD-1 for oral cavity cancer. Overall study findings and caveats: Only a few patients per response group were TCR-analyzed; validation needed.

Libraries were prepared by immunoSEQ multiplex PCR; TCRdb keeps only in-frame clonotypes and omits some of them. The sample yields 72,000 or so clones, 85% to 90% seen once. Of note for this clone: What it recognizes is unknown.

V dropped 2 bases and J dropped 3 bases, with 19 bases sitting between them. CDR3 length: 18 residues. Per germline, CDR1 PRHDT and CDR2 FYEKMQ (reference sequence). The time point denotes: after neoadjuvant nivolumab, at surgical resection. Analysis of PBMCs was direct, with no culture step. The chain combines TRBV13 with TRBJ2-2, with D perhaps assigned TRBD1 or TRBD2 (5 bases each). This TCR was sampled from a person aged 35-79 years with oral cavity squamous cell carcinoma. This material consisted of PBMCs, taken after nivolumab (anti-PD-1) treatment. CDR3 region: CASSLSDVGEWDTGELFF. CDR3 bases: TGTGCCAGCAGCTTATCCGACGTGGGGGAGTGGGACACCGGGGAGCTGTTTTTT.